Sequencing of this T cell receptor beta chain was carried out in a study of cytomegalovirus exposure and HLA in healthy donors (dated by TCRdb to between 2016 and 2019). About the study as a whole: An earlier analysis of approximately 600 of the donors reported roughly 300 Gb of sequence data and some 100 million unique TCR beta sequences from about 200 million T cells. An early release covering over 500 HLA-typed donors comprised about 320 gigabases of sequencing data and 85 million to 100 million unique TCR sequences. Of the 350 to 450 genotyped donors, around 81% fell in the genetic ancestry cluster associated with self-reported Caucasian donors. The aim of the study was to test whether cataloging public T cell receptors could identify signatures of past pathogen exposure. The study profiled the T cell repertoires of more than 500 subjects by immunosequencing and related them to cytomegalovirus serostatus. Along with the roughly 670-subject first cohort, a separate validation cohort of some 130 different subjects was used. High-throughput TCR immunosequencing, statistical association of individual TCRs with disease status, and machine learning were combined to predict cytomegalovirus infection status. A later analysis re-analyzed previously published TCR beta repertoires from 660 or so donors and added high-resolution HLA genotyping to study TCR occurrence patterns. Rather than drawing on any new phenotypic data, the later analysis identified candidate immune exposures from TCR beta sequences and the way those sequences occurred across donors. An earlier analysis of 587 of the donors used high-throughput TCR beta sequencing to judge whether each TCR beta V gene segment behaved as functional or pseudogenic. Donor age, sex, ethnicity and CMV serostatus were compiled alongside the repertoire data. A later genetic analysis took genome-wide SNP genotypes for about three fifths of the roughly 670 donors and used that subset as a discovery cohort. Every discovery cohort repertoire had been produced on one sequencing platform. HLA typing covered class I and class II loci at four-digit resolution. Typing coverage differed by locus: A, B, C, DRB1 and DQB1 were typed in roughly 620-630 donors, DQA1 in 522, DPA1 in approximately 610, and DPB1 in approximately 450. Because of strong linkage in the cohort, roughly five DR-DQ haplotypes were treated as single units for association and clustering. Across about 370 genotyped donors of the cohort, an average of roughly 230,000 unique TCR beta nucleotide sequences per donor were sequenced, and roughly 18% of those sequences were non-productive. Results the study describes overall, beyond this receptor: In a later analysis, HLA-associated TCR beta chains showed more clonal expansion and lower generation probabilities than non-associated chains that were equally common. According to the authors, the approach could potentially be generalized to other disease states and immunological phenotypes. The presence/absence analyses assumed that sequencing depth was roughly uniform across donors, and that assumption may not be true. Linkage disequilibrium might explain the correlated functional status among segregating V segments, but an unknown experimental factor could not be ruled out. Because the 87-base-pair reads could not distinguish some IMGT-functional V segments, including TRBV6-2 and TRBV6-3, those segments were excluded. In this cohort, only TCR beta chains were sequenced, and detectable features were limited by the absence of alpha or paired-chain data. Most TCR sequences were seen in very few donors, while some public TCRs were found in many individuals. In a later analysis, most CMV-associated TCR beta chains were found to appear HLA-restricted, with HLA associations seemingly driven largely by CMV exposure. The classifier was reported to diagnose cytomegalovirus status with high specificity and sensitivity in both the original cohort and the validation cohort. A later genetic analysis associated a missense DCLRE1C variant with V-gene and J-gene trimming of TCR beta chains, and an independent cohort replicated the association. The study gave a list of over 150 TCR beta chains associated with cytomegalovirus. Because HLA typing was unavailable for some donors at each locus, only the typed subset was used in association tests. A later genetic analysis reported fewer N-insertions in productive TCRs among donors in an Asian-associated ancestry cluster than the roughly 700-donor mean. A cluster of highly shared sequence variants was judged likely to represent a technical artifact of the sequencing pipeline. A later analysis reported that several top co-occurrence clusters appeared linked to parvovirus B19, influenza, CMV and Epstein-Barr virus. In a later analysis, some 18,000 TCR beta sequences were associated with specific HLA alleles at a false discovery rate of 0.05. A further reported finding was that TCR beta sequences accurately predicted the HLA-A and HLA-B alleles for most subjects in the first cohort. CMV serostatus was the only immune exposure information available for the cohort. Because counts were too low, roughly 16 rarely observed V segments, including chromosome 9 orphons, were left out of the earlier analysis of roughly 600 of the donors. A later analysis found that TCR association rates varied across HLA loci, with DRB1 alleles showing the most associated TCRs and HLA-C alleles the fewest. Strong co-occurrence of HLA alleles, especially DR and DQ, made assigning TCR associations to individual alleles difficult. In vitro tests confirmed that a few of the cytomegalovirus-associated TCR beta chains recognize cytomegalovirus antigens. Broadly in line with IMGT annotations, most TCR beta V segments showed up in productive rearrangements about 87% or about 30% of the time in an earlier analysis of approximately 640 of the donors.

CDR1 and CDR2, looked up from the germline V gene, are SNHLY and FYNNEI. The cysteine opens and the phenylalanine closes a CDR3 of 13 amino acids. Only the CDR3 region is kept as DNA, spanning 39 bases read in frame from base 1. Ends trimmed: V by 8 bases, J by 4 bases; bases unmatched to a gene: 4. The cohort comprised fewer than 700 healthy bone marrow donors. At the time of sampling, all cohort members were nominally healthy, though unrecorded immune exposures were likely present. The donor was CMV seropositive and belonged to the group of 250 to 300 seropositive cohort members. Every donor gave a peripheral blood sample, and the peripheral blood mononuclear cells from that sample were used for TCR beta sequencing. Genomic DNA was extracted from the blood cell samples with the Qiagen DNeasy Blood Extraction Kit. For this clone: Its specific antigen is unknown. No much larger clone is present one base from it, and per-base qualities are unavailable.

Libraries came from the immunoSEQ multiplex PCR assay. For the multiplex PCR, a mixture combining 60 forward primers for TCR Vbeta segments and 13 reverse primers for TCR Jbeta segments was used. The CDR3 region of rearranged TCR beta genes was amplified from genomic DNA with a multiplex PCR assay. On the Illumina HiSeq System, the amplified TCR beta libraries were sequenced as 87-base-pair reads. The original pipeline was this. Across the 700 or so repertoires, a later analysis counted tens of millions of unique TCR beta chains, 9.5 million to 13 million of which were shared by at least two donors. Raw reads were error-corrected and collapsed into unique sequences by a nearest-neighbor algorithm in which closely related sequences were merged to remove PCR and sequencing errors. Alignment of CDR3 sequences to IMGT reference sequences was used to assign V, D and J gene segments. Each retained sequence needed at least a six-nucleotide match to both a V gene segment and a J gene segment. Rearrangements were classified as productive when the CDR3 lacked stop codons and remained in frame with V and J, and all other rearrangements were classified as non-productive. Following IMGT convention, CDR3 was defined as the stretch from the second conserved V-encoded cysteine to the conserved J-encoded phenylalanine. The earlier analysis of about 590 of the donors excluded sequences that lacked an unambiguous match to a single V gene segment. An earlier analysis of some 610 of the donors called V segments functional above 56.7% productive rearrangements and segregating when the between-donor standard deviation exceeded 5%. A statistical classification framework was built to diagnose cytomegalovirus status from the catalog of TCR beta chain sequences. In a later analysis, TCR nucleotide sequences were compared against IMGT/GENE-DB human TR gene sequences so that V and J genes could be assigned. The TCRdist pipeline was used in a later analysis to assign CDR3 sequences and most-parsimonious VDJ recombination scenarios. In a later analysis, every TCR beta chain was defined by the combination of its CDR3 amino acid sequence and its V-gene family, and reads without a unique V-gene family were dropped. A later analysis removed roughly 590 highly shared, low-generation-probability nucleotide sequences to deal with suspected cross-contamination and a sequencing artifact. In a later analysis, a clonal expansion index for each public chain was calculated from normalized within-repertoire ranks of inferred template counts. In a later analysis, generation probabilities were computed using a VDJ recombination model fitted to out-of-frame rearrangements, and the results were checked against IGoR. A later analysis scored TCR-TCR, TCR-HLA and TCR-CMV co-occurrence with hypergeometric tests, applying a repertoire-size bias correction to TCR pairs. To estimate false discovery rates, a later analysis permuted the HLA or CMV assignments 20 times. In a later analysis, co-occurring TCRs were grouped using DBSCAN, and TCRdist sequence similarity was added for clustering within HLA-allele-positive subsets. For co-occurrence clustering, repertoires with fewer than 30,000 or more than 120,000 public chains were excluded, along with roughly 5 repertoires with anomalous nucleotide sharing. TCRdb provides this immuneACCESS table in a form limited to in-frame rearrangements. Some clones are lacking; in checked studies, under half of them reflect an unresolved V gene, and why the rest are absent is not known. The V and J calls and clone size are taken from that table; D and trimming were inferred from the DNA. This sample has over 100,000 clones in its table, and around 77% of those were observed once. Of the sample, 4.2% falls within the top ten clones.

The sequence came from a male donor in good health and CMV-seropositive. This chain is built from TRBV2 and TRBJ1-5; TRBD1 agrees with 8 junctional bases. Sequenced: PBMCs. The DNA sequence reads TGTGCCAGCGCCGGGGACAGGAATCAGCCCCAGCATTTT. It is translated as CASAGDRNQPQHF.